The 29 T cell receptor beta chains presented below share a single source sample, sequenced in a study of T cell responses to AZD1222 COVID-19 vaccine. Assay used: immunoSEQ multiplex PCR; TCRdb lists only in-frame clones, some missing. The table shows around 100,000 clones, with approximately 88% occurring only once. The source was peripheral blood, collected on day 0 of AZD1222 vaccination. The receptors were gathered from an adult in good health.

The chain recombines TRBV10-3 with TRBJ1-5, with D possibly matching TRBD1 (6 bases). The CDR3 sequence is 14 residues long. In germline, CDR1 is ENHRY, CDR2 SYGVKD. V lost 3 bases and J lost 0, with 6 bases in between. The DNA of the CDR3 is TGTGCCATCAGTGACAGGGGTAGCAATCAGCCCCAGCATTTT. This translates into CAISDRGSNQPQHF.

The chain couples TRBV2 to TRBJ2-3; TRBD2 matches 12 bases. The V gene end was trimmed by 5 bases and the J gene end by 4 bases; junction bases not matched to a gene: 19. The CDR3 is made up of 20 amino acids. Germline CDR1 is SNHLY and CDR2 is FYNNEI. Here the CDR3 DNA reads TGTGCCAGCAGTAAGTTTGCTTCCGGGACTAGCGGGCGGAATTCAGATACGCAGTATTTT. It encodes CASSKFASGTSGRNSDTQYF.

The chain couples TRBV9 to TRBJ1-6; D call uncertain. The V gene's germline CDR1 is SGDLS and CDR2 YYNGEE. V lost 0 bases and J 7 bases, leaving 8 bases between the germline ends. The CDR3 has 14 residues. The CDR3, as DNA: TGTGCCAGCAGCGTAGTAGGCAGAAATTCACCCCTCCACTTT. Amino acids: CASSVVGRNSPLHF.

V gene TRBV15 combines with J gene TRBJ1-1, with 9 bases aligning to TRBD1. CDR3 length: 13 residues. V gave up 3 bases and J gave up 4 bases; unmatched junction bases: 0. Germline V lookup: CDR1 LNHNV, CDR2 YYDKDF (reference sequence). The CDR3 is CATSRTGGTEAFF. As DNA, the CDR3 is TGTGCCACCAGCAGGACAGGGGGCACTGAAGCTTTCTTT.

This clone came up once. V gene TRBV19 combines with J gene TRBJ1-3; no clear D gene. Germline-derived CDR1 and CDR2 are LNHDA and SQIVND (reference sequence). The CDR3 spans 14 residues. Trimming removed 8 bases at V and 0 bases at J, with 11 bases between. CDR3 nucleotide sequence: TGTGCCAGTTGTTATAAGAACTCTGGAAACACCATATATTTT. Translated, it gives CASCYKNSGNTIYF. The full variable domain, in which reference TRBV19 and TRBJ1-3 provide the parts outside the CDR3, is DGGITQSPKYLFRKEGQNVTLSCEQNLNHDAMYWYRQDPGQGLRLIYYSQIVNDFQKGDIAEGYSVSREKKESFPLTVTSAQKNPTAFYLCASCYKNSGNTIYFGEGSWLTVV.

The V gene is TRBV3-1 (or the pseudogene TRBV3-2), the J gene TRBJ2-5; 15 bases line up with TRBD2. The germline V gene has CDR1 LGHDT and CDR2 YNNKEL (reference sequence). The J segment lost 0 bases and the V segment lost 2 bases, leaving 10 bases of the junction unmatched. This CDR3 comprises 20 residues. CDR3 amino acids: CASSQKPGGTSGRNQETQYF. The CDR3 DNA reads TGTGCCAGCAGCCAAAAACCAGGGGGGACTAGCGGGAGGAACCAAGAGACCCAGTACTTC.

This clone was counted once. This sequence joins TRBV29-1 and TRBJ1-2; 8 nucleotides agree with TRBD1. The V segment lost 8 bases and the J segment 7 bases; nucleotides outside the gene matches: 12. Germline V gene data show CDR1 as SQVTM and CDR2 as ANQGSEA. There are 13 residues in the CDR3. As DNA, the CDR3 is TGCAGCCATTCGGCACAGGGGGTTGGTGGCTACACCTTC. It yields the protein CSHSAQGVGGYTF.

J is TRBJ1-1 and V is TRBV5-4; D unresolved. Germline CDR1 and CDR2: SGHNT and YYREEE (reference sequence). The CDR3 covers 13 residues. Trimming pared 3 bases from V and 4 bases from J, leaving 10 bases between. The CDR3 here is CASSSDTFTEAFF. As DNA, the CDR3 is TGTGCCAGCAGCTCTGACACCTTCACTGAAGCTTTCTTT.

The DNA of the CDR3 is TGTGCCAGCAGCGGACTAGCCCCTACCTACGAGCAGTACGTC. This sequence encodes CASSGLAPTYEQYV. The chain couples TRBV6-2 or TRBV6-3 to TRBJ2-7; 8 nucleotides agree with TRBD2. The length of the CDR3 is 14 residues. V trimming: 6 bases; J trimming: 2 bases; junction bases outside the gene matches: 6. CDR1 is MNHEY, CDR2 SVGEGT, per germline.

This chain connects TRBV15 to TRBJ1-2; D is possibly TRBD1 (5 bases). This CDR3 region has 14 residues. CDR1 is LNHNV, CDR2 YYDKDF, per germline (reference sequence). Trimming removed 0 bases at V and 3 bases at J, with 8 bases between. The CDR3 spells CATSRDKGDYGYTF. The CDR3 nucleotides read TGTGCCACCAGCAGAGACAAAGGGGACTATGGCTACACCTTC.

The chain carries TRBV9 and TRBJ1-6; 7 nucleotides line up with TRBD1. The CDR3 spans 14 residues. Germline trimming cut 4 bases from V and 8 bases from J; bases unmatched to any gene: 6. Germline CDR1 reads SGDLS; CDR2 reads YYNGEE. As DNA, the CDR3 is TGTGCCAGCAGCATTCGACAGGGAGATTCACCCCTCCACTTT. This gives the protein CASSIRQGDSPLHF.

The rearrangement joins TRBV2 to TRBJ1-1, with D unclear. The CDR3 is made up of 14 amino acids. From germline, CDR1 is SNHLY and CDR2 FYNNEI. Trimming took off 4 bases at V and 0 bases at J, with 9 bases between the two ends. The CDR3 here is CASSVEVMNTEAFF. DNA of the CDR3: TGTGCCAGCAGTGTGGAGGTTATGAACACTGAAGCTTTCTTT.

In DNA form, the CDR3 reads TGTGCCAGCAGCTTAGGCCCGCAGCCCCAGCATTTT. It codes for CASSLGPQPQHF. The rearrangement links TRBV5-6 to TRBJ1-5; D unresolved. Per the germline V gene, CDR1 is SGHDT and CDR2 is YYEEEE. Trimming removed 2 bases at V and 7 bases at J, with 7 bases between. This CDR3 has 12 residues.

The chain combines TRBV7-2 with TRBJ1-6, with 8 bases identical to TRBD1. The CDR3 is 16 amino acids. Germline-derived CDR1 and CDR2 are SGHTA and FQGNSA. Trimming at V came to 5 bases and at J to 9 bases, leaving 12 bases not matched to a gene. For the CDR3, the DNA is TGTGCCAGCAGCCAATTCCAGGGGGCGAGGAGTTCACCCCTCCACTTT. Its protein is CASSQFQGARSSPLHF.

Remarks on this clone: At one of its ends the junction is not consistent with the germline gene, which may arise from a read error. The chain uses TRBV5-6 and TRBJ2-7; D not resolved. The CDR3 covers 14 residues. Germline loops: CDR1 SGHDT, CDR2 YYEEEE. CDR3 nucleotides: TGTGCCAGCAGCTTGATCGGCACGTCCTACGAGCAGTGCTTC. Translating it yields CASSLIGTSYEQCF.

The V and J genes are TRBV19 and TRBJ2-3; no clear D gene. This CDR3 comprises 14 residues. Trimming shortened V by 4 bases and J by 1 base, and 9 bases separated the two germline ends. Germline CDR1 LNHDA, CDR2 SQIVND (reference sequence). CDR3 protein: CASSTELRTDTQYF. Here the CDR3 DNA reads TGTGCCAGTAGTACGGAGTTGCGCACAGATACGCAGTATTTT.

This rearrangement joins TRBV3-1 (or the pseudogene TRBV3-2) to TRBJ1-4; tentative D call: TRBD1 (5 bases). Germline-derived CDR1 and CDR2 are LGHDT and YNNKEL (reference sequence). V lost 4 bases and J lost 8, with 20 bases in between. The CDR3 contains 16 residues. The CDR3 here is CASSPTGEVGGEKLFF. CDR3 in DNA: TGTGCCAGCAGCCCCACCGGGGAAGTGGGGGGGGAAAAACTGTTTTTT.

This chain uses TRBV7-9 with TRBJ2-1, with TRBD1 matching 7 bases. This CDR3 comprises 16 residues. J lost 5 bases, V lost 1 base, and 8 bases had no gene match. CDR1 and CDR2 (germline): SEHNR, FQNEAQ (reference sequence). CDR3 protein: CASSLEGQFNHNEQFF. CDR3 DNA sequence: TGTGCCAGCAGCTTAGAGGGACAGTTCAACCACAATGAGCAGTTCTTC.

This chain joins TRBV28 and TRBJ1-4; the D is unclear. The CDR3 totals 14 residues. Trimming took off 2 bases at V and 8 bases at J, with 12 bases between the two ends. Germline V gene sequence: CDR1 MDHEN, CDR2 SYDVKM. CDR3 DNA sequence: TGTGCCAGCAGTTTAACCACAGAGGAAGAAAAACTGTTTTTT. Its protein product is CASSLTTEEEKLFF.

The chain employs TRBV18 and TRBJ1-5; tentative D call: TRBD1 (5 bases). V lost 6 bases and J lost 5, with 11 bases in between. CDR3 length equals 13 residues. Germline V gene data show CDR1 as KGHSH and CDR2 as LQKENI. CDR3 nucleotide sequence: TGTGCCAGCTCTTACAGGTCAGATCAGCCCCAGCATTTT. It yields the protein CASSYRSDQPQHF.

CDR3 coding DNA: TGTGCCAGCAGTTTAACCAGGCGGAATTCACCCCTCCACTTT. Protein sequence: CASSLTRRNSPLHF. The rearrangement links TRBV28 to TRBJ1-6, with D unclear. Trimming pared 2 bases from V and 7 bases from J, leaving 9 bases between. The CDR3 sequence is 14 residues long. Germline V lookup: CDR1 MDHEN, CDR2 SYDVKM. The full variable domain, rest sourced from reference TRBV28 and TRBJ1-6, is DVKVTQSSRYLVKRTGEKVFLECVQDMDHENMFWYRQDPGLGLRLIYFSYDVKMKEKGDIPEGYSVSREKKERFSLILESASTNQTSMYLCASSLTRRNSPLHFGNGTRLTVT.

V is TRBV18 and J is TRBJ1-3, with a possible D match to TRBD1 (5 bases). There are 18 residues in the CDR3. V was clipped by 1 base and J by 3 bases, with 19 bases between them. The germline CDR1 and CDR2 sequences are KGHSH and LQKENI. DNA for the CDR3: TGTGCCAGCTCACCACGTTCGGCGGGGGGGAAGTTTGGAAACACCATATATTTT. Its translation: CASSPRSAGGKFGNTIYF.

V and J are TRBV7-9 and TRBJ1-4; tentative D call: TRBD1 (6 bases). Trimming shortened V by 5 bases and J by 10 bases, and 11 bases separated the two germline ends. There are 12 residues in the CDR3. Germline CDR1 SEHNR, CDR2 FQNEAQ (reference sequence). The CDR3 DNA reads as TGTGCCAGCAGCCGACAGGAGGGAAAACTGTTTTTT. Protein: CASSRQEGKLFF. The whole variable domain, filled in from reference TRBV7-9 and TRBJ1-4, reads DTGVSQNPRHKITKRGQNVTFRCDPISEHNRLYWYRQTLGQGPEFLTYFQNEAQLEKSRLLSDRFSAERPKGSFSTLEIQRTEQGDSAMYLCASSRQEGKLFFGSGTQLSVL.

The gene calls are TRBV5-1 and TRBJ1-2; D ambiguous. Germline V gives CDR1 SGHRS, CDR2 YFSETQ. The CDR3 runs 16 residues. The ends were cut back, 0 bases at V and 5 bases at J, with 17 bases in the middle. The CDR3 coding sequence is TGCGCCAGCAGCTTGGGTAACAGACCTTGGCCTTATGGCTACACCTTC. Amino acid sequence: CASSLGNRPWPYGYTF.

V usage is TRBV4-1 and J usage is TRBJ2-5; D unclear. This CDR3 is built from 14 residues. V lost 0 bases to trimming and J lost 5 bases, with 10 bases between them. Looked up from germline, CDR1 is MGHRA and CDR2 is YSYEKL. The CDR3 nucleotides read TGCGCCAGCAGCCAAGAAGGGTCGGTGGAGACCCAGTACTTC. Encoded protein: CASSQEGSVETQYF.

The chain employs TRBV3-1 (or the pseudogene TRBV3-2) and TRBJ1-1; no clear D. The CDR3 has 12 residues. V dropped 4 bases and J dropped 2 bases, with 5 bases sitting between them. Germline CDR1 is LGHDT and CDR2 is YNNKEL (reference sequence). CDR3 nucleotides: TGTGCCAGCAGCCGTATCAACACTGAAGCTTTCTTT. Translating gives CASSRINTEAFF.

The chain uses TRBV7-2 and TRBJ2-5; 11 bases line up with TRBD1. Per the germline V gene, CDR1 is SGHTA and CDR2 is FQGNSA. This CDR3 has 15 residues. The ends lost 1 base at V and 6 bases at J; junction bases unmatched: 4. CDR3 nucleotides: TGTGCCAGCAGCTTAGGAGGGACAGGGGGGAAGACCCAGTACTTC. It translates to CASSLGGTGGKTQYF.

CDR3 in amino acids: CASSPRAASETQYF. The CDR3 coding sequence is TGCGCCAGCAGCCCGAGGGCAGCGTCCGAGACCCAGTACTTC. The rearrangement links TRBV5-1 to TRBJ2-5, with D tentatively TRBD2 (5 bases). Trimming cost V 4 bases and J 5 bases, with 15 bases left between them. This CDR3 contains 14 residues. CDR1 and CDR2 from the germline V gene are SGHRS and YFSETQ.

The rearrangement joins TRBV15 to TRBJ2-7; D gene ambiguous. There are 13 residues in the CDR3. The germline V gene encodes CDR1 LNHNV and CDR2 YYDKDF (reference sequence). V was pared by 0 bases and J by 7 bases, with 10 bases between. CDR3 region: CATSRDYVNEQYV. DNA for the CDR3: TGTGCCACCAGCAGAGATTACGTTAATGAGCAGTACGTC.